This entry describes one T cell receptor (beta chain). Antigen unknown. Time point defined: newly diagnosed, previously untreated cHL patient sample. Magnetic negative selection purified CD4+ T cells from thawed PBMCs. For comparison, PBMCs from newly diagnosed, untreated classical Hodgkin lymphoma were used. This sample is drawn from a study of PD-1 blockade in classical Hodgkin lymphoma. Study-wide results and caveats: Reported findings placed baseline TCR diversity lower in newly diagnosed patients (compared with healthy donors). Although disease activity or prior therapy may be involved, causes of the repertoire differences remain undefined.

Profiling relied on immunoSEQ multiplex PCR, and the TCRdb table lists in-frame clones only, not all of them. The sample lists approximately 20,000 clones, about 88% occurring once. This CDR3 has 14 amino acids. The germline CDR1 and CDR2 sequences are MNHEY and SVGAGI. Trimming stripped 7 bases from V and 10 bases from J, with 17 bases between. The sequence derives from a human donor with classical Hodgkin lymphoma. Sequences were obtained from CD4+ T cells from blood. V is TRBV6-5 and J is TRBJ1-6; possible D gene TRBD1, 6 bases. In DNA, the CDR3 is TGTGCCAGCACACGAACAGGGTTGATCTCACCCCTCCACTTT. It specifies CASTRTGLISPLHF.